Listed here are 15 T cell receptor beta chains from one sample, sequenced in a study of blood T cell repertoires in COVID-19. The repertoire was sequenced with immunoSEQ multiplex PCR; TCRdb's copy has only in-frame clones and lacks some. The sample yields about 190,000 clones, about 88% seen once. The sequenced material came from peripheral blood. These receptor sequences come from a human donor in a cohort sampled during active COVID-19.

The genes are TRBV7-9 and TRBJ1-1, with D maybe TRBD1 (6 bases). CDR1 SEHNR and CDR2 FQNEAQ come from the germline V gene (reference sequence). This CDR3 contains 16 residues. Trimming removed 4 bases from V and 4 bases from J, with 19 bases in between. CDR3 nucleotide sequence: TGTGCCAGCAGCTCCCGGGACATCAAATTAGGCACTGAAGCTTTCTTT. Its protein product is CASSSRDIKLGTEAFF.

The CDR3 DNA is TGCGCCAGCAGCCGTGGGCAGACTGAAGCTTTCTTT. Encoded protein: CASSRGQTEAFF. V gene TRBV4-1 combines with J gene TRBJ1-1; the D is unclear. The CDR3 runs 12 residues. CDR1 is MGHRA and CDR2 is YSYEKL in the germline V gene. The ends were cut back, 4 bases at V and 5 bases at J, with 8 bases in the middle.

The table lists this clone with a count of one. The J gene is TRBJ2-7, the V gene TRBV23-1; 11 nucleotides align to TRBD1. TRBV23-1 qualifies as an ORF whose function is uncertain. The V gene end was trimmed by 7 bases and the J gene end by 2 bases; junction bases not matched to a gene: 4. This CDR3 spans 14 amino acids. The CDR3: CASTPGQGAYEQYF. CDR3 sequence (DNA): TGCGCCAGCACCCCGGGACAGGGGGCCTACGAGCAGTACTTC.

This clone was observed a single time. This chain links TRBV28 with TRBJ2-3, with 8 bases lining up with TRBD2. V was pared by 6 bases and J by 4 bases, with 12 bases of the junction left unmatched. The CDR3 consists of 16 residues. Germline lookup yields CDR1 MDHEN and CDR2 SYDVKM. The CDR3 loop is CASRGLGREEADTQYF. The CDR3 DNA reads as TGTGCCAGCAGAGGCTTGGGGCGGGAGGAGGCAGATACGCAGTATTTT. Full variable domain (rest looked up from reference TRBV28 and TRBJ2-3): DVKVTQSSRYLVKRTGEKVFLECVQDMDHENMFWYRQDPGLGLRLIYFSYDVKMKEKGDIPEGYSVSREKKERFSLILESASTNQTSMYLCASRGLGREEADTQYFGPGTRLTVL.

V and J are TRBV29-1 and TRBJ1-2; 10 nucleotides agree with TRBD1. Germline V gene sequence: CDR1 SQVTM, CDR2 ANQGSEA. The CDR3 loop spans 13 amino acids. V lost 2 bases, J lost 6 bases, and 3 bases stayed unmatched. The CDR3 bases are TGCAGCGTTGAAAGGGACAGGGGTAATGGCTACACCTTC. As protein: CSVERDRGNGYTF.

The chain carries TRBV6-6 and TRBJ2-7; D is perhaps TRBD1 (6 bases). The CDR3 consists of 17 residues. Germline CDR1 and CDR2: MNHNY and SVGAGI (reference sequence). V gave up 5 bases and J gave up 2 bases, with 22 bases separating them. The CDR3 coding sequence is TGTGCCAGCAGTCATTGGGGGACGACAGGTTTCCCCTACGAGCAGTACTTC. Residues: CASSHWGTTGFPYEQYF.

The chain is built from TRBV6-6 and TRBJ2-5; 9 nucleotides line up with TRBD1. The V segment lost 5 bases and the J segment 2 bases; nucleotides outside the gene matches: 6. The CDR3 contains 15 residues. CDR1 is MNHNY, CDR2 SVGAGI, per germline (reference sequence). CDR3 protein: CASSRPGTGQETQYF. The CDR3 DNA sequence: TGTGCCAGCAGTAGACCCGGGACAGGGCAAGAGACCCAGTACTTC.

V is TRBV11-2 and J is TRBJ2-7; 10 nucleotides align to TRBD1. The CDR3 totals 17 residues. The junction had 8 bases not matched to a gene; V was cut back by 1 base and J by 2 bases. Germline V gives CDR1 SGHAT, CDR2 FQNNGV. The CDR3 is CASSLGFATGGTYEQYF. For the CDR3, the DNA is TGTGCCAGCAGCTTAGGTTTCGCGACAGGGGGCACCTACGAGCAGTACTTC.

The rearrangement joins TRBV3-1 (or the pseudogene TRBV3-2) to TRBJ1-6; 7 nucleotides align to TRBD1. Germline V lookup: CDR1 LGHDT, CDR2 YNNKEL (reference sequence). V trimming: 3 bases; J trimming: 9 bases; junction bases outside the gene matches: 5. CDR3 length: 14 amino acids. The chain's CDR3 is CASSQRQGGSPLHF. CDR3 in DNA: TGTGCCAGCAGCCAGAGACAGGGCGGTTCACCCCTCCACTTT.

The chain has TRBV4-2 and TRBJ1-1; 7 bases fit TRBD1. The CDR3 runs 16 residues. Germline V gene lookup returns CDR1 LGHNA and CDR2 YNFKEQ. Losses at the gene ends were 5 bases for V and 4 bases for J; bases not matched to a gene: 13. The CDR3 sequence: CASSTKTTGAVTEAFF. DNA for the CDR3: TGTGCCAGCAGCACAAAAACAACAGGGGCTGTCACTGAAGCTTTCTTT.

J is TRBJ2-7 and V is TRBV30; 7 bases fit TRBD1. From germline, CDR1 is GTSNPN and CDR2 SVGIG (reference sequence). V gave up 2 bases and J gave up 7 bases; unmatched junction bases: 5. The CDR3 is 12 amino acids. The CDR3 protein is CAWSKTGFEQYF. For the CDR3, the DNA is TGTGCCTGGAGTAAGACAGGGTTTGAGCAGTACTTC. Drawing the rest from reference TRBV30 and TRBJ2-7, the complete variable domain is SQTIHQWPATLVQPVGSPLSLECTVEGTSNPNLYWYRQAAGRGLQLLFYSVGIGQISSEVPQNLSASRPQDRQFILSSKKLLLSDSGFYLCAWSKTGFEQYFGPGTRLTVT.

The chain has TRBV4-1 and TRBJ2-1; 11 nucleotides match TRBD2. CDR3 size: 18 residues. Trimming at V came to 0 bases and at J to 8 bases, leaving 12 bases not matched to a gene. Germline CDR1 is MGHRA and CDR2 is YSYEKL. CDR3: CASSQEPLTSGVGHEQFF. The CDR3 DNA follows: TGCGCCAGCAGCCAAGAACCCCTGACTAGCGGGGTAGGGCATGAGCAGTTCTTC.

The gene calls are TRBV7-2 and TRBJ2-2, with 9 bases fitting TRBD2. The V and J ends lost 1 base and 7 bases, in that order; junction bases with no gene match: 16. Germline V gene lookup returns CDR1 SGHTA and CDR2 FQGNSA. The CDR3 loop spans 19 amino acids. In DNA, the CDR3 is TGTGCCAGCAGCTTAGATCTGTCGCTAGCGGGGTCCCGGGGCGGGGAGCTGTTTTTT. Its translation: CASSLDLSLAGSRGGELFF.

This sequence joins TRBV27 and TRBJ1-3; D remains unclear. V dropped 6 bases and J dropped 2 bases, with 11 bases sitting between them. The CDR3 consists of 14 residues. CDR1 MNHEY and CDR2 SMNVEV come from the germline V gene (reference sequence). As DNA, the CDR3 is TGTGCCAGCAGCCCAACTCCGCCTGGAAACACCATATATTTT. Protein: CASSPTPPGNTIYF.

The genes are TRBV11-2 and TRBJ2-3; 7 positions match TRBD1. Germline V gives CDR1 SGHAT, CDR2 FQNNGV. This CDR3 is 16 amino acids long. The J segment lost 3 bases and the V segment lost 5 bases, leaving 11 bases of the junction unmatched. The CDR3 here is CASSPMGYRGTDTQYF. The CDR3 DNA reads TGTGCCAGCAGCCCTATGGGCTACAGGGGAACAGATACGCAGTATTTT.